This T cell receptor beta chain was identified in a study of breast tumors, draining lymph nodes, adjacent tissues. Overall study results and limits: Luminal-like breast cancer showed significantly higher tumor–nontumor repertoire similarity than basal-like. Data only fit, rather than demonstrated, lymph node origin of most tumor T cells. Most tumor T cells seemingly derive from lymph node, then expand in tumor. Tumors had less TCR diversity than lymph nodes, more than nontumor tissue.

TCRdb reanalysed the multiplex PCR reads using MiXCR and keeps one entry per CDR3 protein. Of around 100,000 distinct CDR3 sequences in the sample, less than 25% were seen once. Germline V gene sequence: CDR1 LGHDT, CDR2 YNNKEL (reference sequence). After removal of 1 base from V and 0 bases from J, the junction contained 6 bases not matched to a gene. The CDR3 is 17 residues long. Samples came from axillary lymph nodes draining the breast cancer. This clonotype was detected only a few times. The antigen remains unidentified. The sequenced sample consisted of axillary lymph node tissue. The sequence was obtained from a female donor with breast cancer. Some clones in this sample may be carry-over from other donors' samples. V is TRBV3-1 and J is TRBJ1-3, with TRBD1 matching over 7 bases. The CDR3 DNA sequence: TGTGCCAGCAGCCAAGCCTACAGGGGCGCCTCTGGAAACACCATATATTTT. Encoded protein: CASSQAYRGASGNTIYF. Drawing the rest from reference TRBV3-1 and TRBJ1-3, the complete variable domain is DTAVSQTPKYLVTQMGNDKSIKCEQNLGHDTMYWYKQDSKKFLKIMFSYNNKELIINETVPNRFSPKSPDKAHLNLHINSLELGDSAVYFCASSQAYRGASGNTIYFGEGSWLTVV.